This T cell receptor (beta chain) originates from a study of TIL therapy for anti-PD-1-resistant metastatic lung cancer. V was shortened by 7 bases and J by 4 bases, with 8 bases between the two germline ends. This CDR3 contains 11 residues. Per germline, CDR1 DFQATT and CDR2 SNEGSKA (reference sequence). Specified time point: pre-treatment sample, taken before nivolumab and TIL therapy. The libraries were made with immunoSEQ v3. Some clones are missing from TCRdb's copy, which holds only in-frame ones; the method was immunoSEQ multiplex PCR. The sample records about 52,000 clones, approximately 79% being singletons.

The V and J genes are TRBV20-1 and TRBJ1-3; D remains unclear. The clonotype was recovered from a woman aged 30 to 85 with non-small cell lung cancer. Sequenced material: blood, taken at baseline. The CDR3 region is CSERRGNTIYF. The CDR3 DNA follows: TGCAGTGAGCGTCGGGGAAACACCATATATTTT.